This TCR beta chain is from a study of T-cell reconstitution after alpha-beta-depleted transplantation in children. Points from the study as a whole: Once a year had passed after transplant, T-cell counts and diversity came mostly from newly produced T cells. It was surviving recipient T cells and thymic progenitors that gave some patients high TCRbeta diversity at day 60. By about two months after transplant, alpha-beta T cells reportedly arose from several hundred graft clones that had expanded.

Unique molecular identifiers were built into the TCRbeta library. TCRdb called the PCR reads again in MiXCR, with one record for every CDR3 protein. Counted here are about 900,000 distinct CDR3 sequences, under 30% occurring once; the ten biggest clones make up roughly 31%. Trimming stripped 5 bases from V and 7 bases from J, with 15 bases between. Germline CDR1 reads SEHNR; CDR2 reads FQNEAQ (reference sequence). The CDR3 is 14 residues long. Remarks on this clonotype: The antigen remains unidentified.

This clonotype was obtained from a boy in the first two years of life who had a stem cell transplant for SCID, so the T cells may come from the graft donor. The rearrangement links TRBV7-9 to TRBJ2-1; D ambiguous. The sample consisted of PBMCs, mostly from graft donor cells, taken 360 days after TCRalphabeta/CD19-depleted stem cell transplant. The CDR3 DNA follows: TGTGCCAGCAGCCTTGAAATCGTGATTAATGAGCAGTTCTTC. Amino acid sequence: CASSLEIVINEQFF.